The present T cell receptor beta chain was sequenced within a study of blood T cell dynamics during melanoma immunotherapy. Stated time point: week 3, after first cycle of checkpoint inhibitor. Produced via immunoSEQ multiplex PCR; TCRdb's table is partial and in-frame only. The sample has around 10,000 clones; 80% are singletons. Germline V gene data show CDR1 as SGHNT and CDR2 as YENEEA. The J segment lost 7 bases and the V segment lost 1 base, leaving 4 bases of the junction unmatched. This CDR3 region has 14 residues. Source: blood, taken from a patient treated with checkpoint blockade. The TCR comes from a human donor with melanoma. The V gene is TRBV11-3, the J gene TRBJ2-1; 7 nucleotides agree with TRBD1. CDR3 coding DNA: TGTGCCAGCAGCTTAGGCCTACAGGGGAATGAGCAGTTCTTC. It yields the protein CASSLGLQGNEQFF.